Shown below are 31 T cell receptor beta chains from a single sample sequenced in a study of T cell clones after liver transplantation. The table came from immunoSEQ multiplex PCR; TCRdb's copy has only in-frame clones and leaves some out. The sample lists 25,000 to 35,000 clones, about 94% occurring once. The input for sequencing was CD8+ T cells from blood, taken 12 months after liver transplant. Every receptor here comes from a human patient who received a liver transplant. The graft donor may have contributed some T cells.

The rearrangement links TRBV6-5 to TRBJ2-7; 7 bases fit TRBD1. CDR3 length equals 14 residues. V shed 4 bases, J shed 3 bases, and the junction held 6 bases outside the gene matches. CDR1 is MNHEY and CDR2 is SVGAGI in the germline V gene. The CDR3 DNA sequence: TGTGCCAGCAGTTCACCGGGACAGCTCTACGAGCAGTACTTC. Translated: CASSSPGQLYEQYF.

J is TRBJ2-3 and V is TRBV9; D is perhaps TRBD2 (6 bases). Germline CDR1 SGDLS, CDR2 YYNGEE. The CDR3 spans 14 residues. V was clipped by 2 bases and J by 6 bases, with 13 bases between them. The CDR3 protein is CASSVGGFVDTQYF. CDR3 coding DNA: TGTGCCAGCAGCGTGGGGGGTTTTGTTGATACGCAGTATTTT. Combining the CDR3 with reference TRBV9 and TRBJ2-3 gives the whole variable domain DSGVTQTPKHLITATGQRVTLRCSPRSGDLSVYWYQQSLDQGLQFLIQYYNGEERAKGNILERFSAQQFPDLHSELNLSSLELGDSALYFCASSVGGFVDTQYFGPGTRLTVL.

The V and J genes are TRBV5-6 and TRBJ1-1, with a weak D call TRBD1 (5 bases). Per germline, CDR1 SGHDT and CDR2 YYEEEE. V lost 2 bases, J lost 1 base, and 12 bases lay in between. The CDR3 sequence is 15 residues long. CDR3 region: CASSFWFGGNTEAFF. Written as DNA, the CDR3 is TGTGCCAGCAGCTTTTGGTTCGGGGGGAACACTGAAGCTTTCTTT.

CDR3 residues: CASSFPSDTQYF. The CDR3 nucleotides are TGTGCCAGCAGTTTCCCCTCGGATACGCAGTATTTT. The chain employs TRBV27 and TRBJ2-3; D gene ambiguous. CDR3 length: 12 residues. Germline CDR1 MNHEY, CDR2 SMNVEV (reference sequence). V dropped 3 bases and J dropped 6 bases, with 7 bases sitting between them.

This clone was counted a single time. This chain connects TRBV7-2 to TRBJ2-7; D ambiguous. Trimming removed 2 bases from V and 0 bases from J, with 11 bases in between. Germline V gene sequence: CDR1 SGHTA, CDR2 FQGNSA. This CDR3 is 15 amino acids long. In DNA form, the CDR3 reads TGTGCCAGCAGCTTAACCCCCCGTGTCTCCTACGAGCAGTACTTC. It specifies CASSLTPRVSYEQYF. The entire variable domain, with the rest obtained from reference TRBV7-2 and TRBJ2-7, is as follows: GAGVSQSPSNKVTEKGKDVELRCDPISGHTALYWYRQSLGQGLEFLIYFQGNSAPDKSGLPSDRFSAERTGGSVSTLTIQRTQQEDSAVYLCASSLTPRVSYEQYFGPGTRLTVT.

The genes are TRBV19 and TRBJ1-5; D gene uncertain. Between the trimmed V and J ends, which lost 2 bases and 0 bases, there was a span of 8 bases. CDR3 length: 15 amino acids. Germline-derived CDR1 and CDR2 are LNHDA and SQIVND (reference sequence). DNA for the CDR3: TGTGCCAGTAGTATATTAGAGAATAGCAATCAGCCCCAGCATTTT. Its translation: CASSILENSNQPQHF.

The genes are TRBV5-6 and TRBJ2-1, with D unclear. The CDR3 contains 12 residues. With 0 bases removed from V and 8 bases from J, the gap between germline ends came to 6 bases. From germline, CDR1 is SGHDT and CDR2 YYEEEE. Here the CDR3 reads CASSLDWDEQFF. CDR3 sequence (DNA): TGTGCCAGCAGCTTGGACTGGGATGAGCAGTTCTTC.

The chain couples TRBV6-1 to TRBJ1-1; 9 bases are a match to TRBD1. Looked up from germline, CDR1 is MNHNS and CDR2 is SASEGT. V lost 7 bases and J lost 5; bases outside the gene matches: 5. CDR3 length equals 13 residues. The CDR3 loop reads CASITGGETEAFF. The DNA of the CDR3 is TGTGCCAGCATCACAGGGGGCGAGACTGAAGCTTTCTTT.

This clone was found once. The CDR3 DNA sequence: TGTGCCATCAGCCAGGGGGGTGCCGGGGAGCTGTTTTTT. The encoded protein is CAISQGGAGELFF. The rearrangement links TRBV10-3 to TRBJ2-2, with D maybe TRBD1 (7 bases). This CDR3 spans 13 amino acids. V gave up 6 bases and J gave up 6 bases, with 11 bases separating them. Germline CDR1 reads ENHRY; CDR2 reads SYGVKD.

The genes are TRBV2 and TRBJ2-1; 7 nucleotides agree with TRBD2. The length of the CDR3 is 14 residues. J gave up 2 bases and V 3 bases, and 1 base lay outside the gene matches. CDR1 and CDR2 (germline): SNHLY, FYNNEI. DNA of the CDR3: TGTGCCAGCAGTGATGGGAGGGCCTACAATGAGCAGTTCTTC. Its translation is CASSDGRAYNEQFF.

This chain uses TRBV19 with TRBJ1-2; D possibly corresponds to TRBD1 (5 bases). There are 13 residues in the CDR3. Per germline, CDR1 LNHDA and CDR2 SQIVND (reference sequence). Trimming cost V 5 bases and J 7 bases, with 14 bases left between them. This chain's CDR3 is CASSAGTAPGYTF. The CDR3 DNA follows: TGTGCCAGTAGTGCAGGGACGGCTCCTGGCTACACCTTC. Supplemented by reference TRBV19 and TRBJ1-2, the full variable domain reads DGGITQSPKYLFRKEGQNVTLSCEQNLNHDAMYWYRQDPGQGLRLIYYSQIVNDFQKGDIAEGYSVSREKKESFPLTVTSAQKNPTAFYLCASSAGTAPGYTFGSGTRLTVV.

This chain connects TRBV27 to TRBJ2-1; D is unresolved. V was clipped by 5 bases and J by 2 bases, with 10 bases between them. The CDR3 is 14 residues long. The germline V gene encodes CDR1 MNHEY and CDR2 SMNVEV (reference sequence). CDR3 in amino acids: CASSRASPYNEQFF. CDR3 sequence (DNA): TGTGCCAGCAGTCGCGCGTCCCCCTACAATGAGCAGTTCTTC.

The chain links TRBV19 to TRBJ2-2; D uncertain. The V gene's germline CDR1 is LNHDA and CDR2 SQIVND (reference sequence). V was trimmed by 3 bases and J by 6 bases, leaving 8 bases between them. This CDR3 is built from 13 residues. CDR3 coding DNA: TGTGCCAGTAGTATTACGGTTGCCGGGGAGCTGTTTTTT. Its protein product is CASSITVAGELFF.

The chain recombines TRBV9 with TRBJ2-7, with 7 positions matching TRBD2. The CDR3 runs to 16 residues. V was clipped by 3 bases and J by 5 bases; unmatched bases: 14. Germline CDR1 reads SGDLS; CDR2 reads YYNGEE. CDR3 bases: TGTGCCAGCAGCGCCGGAGGGCGGGAGAGAGCCAACGAGCAGTACTTC. Residues: CASSAGGRERANEQYF. Using reference TRBV9 and TRBJ2-7 for the parts outside the CDR3, the full variable domain is DSGVTQTPKHLITATGQRVTLRCSPRSGDLSVYWYQQSLDQGLQFLIQYYNGEERAKGNILERFSAQQFPDLHSELNLSSLELGDSALYFCASSAGGRERANEQYFGPGTRLTVT.

The chain recombines TRBV5-1 with TRBJ2-4; 9 positions agree with TRBD1. Looked up from germline, CDR1 is SGHRS and CDR2 is YFSETQ. This CDR3 region has 16 residues. V lost 4 bases to trimming and J lost 2 bases; unmatched junction nucleotides: 7. CDR3 coding DNA: TGCGCCAGCAGCCACGGGACAGGGCGGACCAAAAACATTCAGTACTTC. Its translation: CASSHGTGRTKNIQYF.

V and J are TRBV27 and TRBJ2-2; D is perhaps TRBD1 or TRBD2 (5 bases each). Germline CDR1 MNHEY, CDR2 SMNVEV (reference sequence). V gave up 3 bases and J gave up 1 base, with 15 bases separating them. The CDR3 length is 17 residues. CDR3 sequence reads: CASSFQTGTENTGELFF. CDR3 nucleotide sequence: TGTGCCAGCAGTTTCCAAACCGGGACGGAGAACACCGGGGAGCTGTTTTTT.

V usage is TRBV4-1 and J usage is TRBJ1-4; possibly TRBD1 for D (6 bases). Germline values: CDR1 MGHRA, CDR2 YSYEKL. This CDR3 contains 17 residues. The V gene lost 1 base and the J gene lost 8 bases, with 20 bases spanning the gap. The DNA of the CDR3 is TGCGCCAGCAGCCAAGGCCCCGGGGTGGGGGCTCGGGAAAAACTGTTTTTT. Translating gives CASSQGPGVGAREKLFF.

V usage is TRBV5-4 and J usage is TRBJ1-2; tentatively, D is TRBD1 (5 bases). Trimming pared 4 bases from V and 3 bases from J, leaving 19 bases between. CDR3 length: 16 residues. From germline, CDR1 is SGHNT and CDR2 YYREEE (reference sequence). CDR3 DNA sequence: TGTGCCAGCAGCCCCAGGGCTGAGGGGAAGGACTATGGCTACACCTTC. Residues: CASSPRAEGKDYGYTF.

V and J are TRBV7-2 and TRBJ2-1, with D unresolved. The V end lost 1 base, the J end lost 9 bases, and 16 bases lay between the germline ends. Germline assignment: CDR1 SGHTA and CDR2 FQGNSA. The CDR3 is made up of 15 amino acids. The CDR3 coding sequence is TGTGCCAGCAGCTTAGGTCTTGTATCCTTCAGTGAGCAGTTCTTC. Translated, it gives CASSLGLVSFSEQFF.

The chain uses TRBV25-1 and TRBJ1-4; D not resolved. This CDR3 contains 12 residues. Germline V gives CDR1 MGHDK, CDR2 SYGVNS. V gave up 4 bases and J gave up 8 bases, with 8 bases separating them. The CDR3 here is CASSAFREKLFF. The CDR3 nucleotides read TGTGCCAGCAGTGCCTTCCGCGAAAAACTGTTTTTT.

V and J are TRBV7-9 and TRBJ1-2; TRBD1 matches at 7 bases. This CDR3 comprises 16 residues. The junction had 10 bases not matched to a gene; V was cut back by 2 bases and J by 4 bases. CDR1 and CDR2 from the germline V gene are SEHNR and FQNEAQ (reference sequence). CDR3 amino acids: CASSLLTGVEGYGYTF. The CDR3 DNA is TGTGCCAGCAGCTTACTAACAGGGGTAGAAGGCTATGGCTACACCTTC.

The genes are TRBV18 and TRBJ2-7, with a possible D match to TRBD1 (6 bases). The CDR3 extends over 15 amino acids. Trimming took off 5 bases at V and 3 bases at J, with 17 bases between the two ends. Germline V gene data show CDR1 as KGHSH and CDR2 as LQKENI. The CDR3 coding sequence is TGTGCCAGCTCATCCCCGGGACAAGGATTCTACGAGCAGTACTTC. As protein: CASSSPGQGFYEQYF.

This chain links TRBV7-6 with TRBJ2-1, with 8 bases identical to TRBD2. The CDR3 is made up of 18 amino acids. Germline CDR1 reads SGHVS; CDR2 reads FNYEAQ. Trimming at V came to 2 bases and at J to 0 bases, leaving 9 bases not matched to a gene. The CDR3 protein is CASSLFSGDELSYNEQFF. CDR3 nucleotides: TGTGCCAGCAGCTTATTTAGCGGGGATGAGCTCTCCTACAATGAGCAGTTCTTC.

The chain has TRBV11-2 and TRBJ2-5, with D possibly being TRBD1 or TRBD2 (6 bases each). V lost 1 base, J lost 5 bases, and 14 bases lay in between. The V gene's germline CDR1 is SGHAT and CDR2 FQNNGV. This CDR3 is built from 15 residues. CDR3 loop: CASSLGPGAGETQYF. The CDR3 DNA is TGTGCCAGCAGCTTAGGCCCGGGGGCAGGGGAGACCCAGTACTTC.

The chain couples TRBV11-2 to TRBJ2-3, with D unclear. Germline V lookup: CDR1 SGHAT, CDR2 FQNNGV. The germline V and J ends were trimmed by 3 bases and 2 bases, with 9 bases remaining between them. The CDR3 loop spans 14 amino acids. Here the CDR3 reads CASSLTYNTDTQYF. The CDR3 nucleotides read TGTGCCAGCAGCTTGACATACAACACAGATACGCAGTATTTT.

This clone has just one count. V gene TRBV28 combines with J gene TRBJ2-3; perhaps TRBD2 as D (6 bases). The CDR3 length is 14 residues. With 10 bases removed from V and 0 bases from J, the gap between germline ends came to 14 bases. The V gene's germline CDR1 is MDHEN and CDR2 SYDVKM. CDR3 nucleotide sequence: TGTGCCACGGCCGGAGGGGAAAGCACAGATACGCAGTATTTT. Translation: CATAGGESTDTQYF. Using reference TRBV28 and TRBJ2-3 for the parts outside the CDR3, the full variable domain is DVKVTQSSRYLVKRTGEKVFLECVQDMDHENMFWYRQDPGLGLRLIYFSYDVKMKEKGDIPEGYSVSREKKERFSLILESASTNQTSMYLCATAGGESTDTQYFGPGTRLTVL.

Only a few counts were recorded for this clone. The chain employs TRBV28 and TRBJ2-1; D is unresolved. Germline CDR1 reads MDHEN; CDR2 reads SYDVKM. The CDR3 length is 15 residues. Between the trimmed V and J ends, which lost 2 bases and 8 bases, there was a span of 16 bases. The CDR3 nucleotides are TGTGCCAGCAGTTTAGGGAAGTCGGGCTCCGATGAGCAGTTCTTC. Protein: CASSLGKSGSDEQFF.

The chain joins TRBV9 to TRBJ2-3; 7 bases map to TRBD1. V was clipped by 4 bases and J by 2 bases; unmatched bases: 13. The CDR3 sequence is 17 residues long. Germline lookup yields CDR1 SGDLS and CDR2 YYNGEE. CDR3 in amino acids: CASSSLGQERYTDTQYF. CDR3 nucleotide sequence: TGTGCCAGCAGCTCACTAGGACAGGAGAGATACACAGATACGCAGTATTTT.

V usage is TRBV7-9 and J usage is TRBJ1-1, with D perhaps matching TRBD1 (6 bases). CDR3 length: 13 amino acids. V was pared by 5 bases and J by 11 bases, with 18 bases between. The V gene's germline CDR1 is SEHNR and CDR2 FQNEAQ (reference sequence). CDR3 sequence reads: CASSLGGLAGAFF. The CDR3 DNA reads TGTGCCAGCAGCCTAGGGGGTTTGGCTGGGGCTTTCTTT.

This chain uses TRBV27 with TRBJ2-7; D gene ambiguous. The CDR3 is 16 residues long. Trimming pared 3 bases from V and 3 bases from J, leaving 18 bases between. CDR1 and CDR2 (germline): MNHEY, SMNVEV (reference sequence). CDR3 amino acids: CASSFRMVRPHYEQYF. The CDR3 nucleotides read TGTGCCAGCAGTTTCCGTATGGTTAGGCCTCACTACGAGCAGTACTTC.

This clone appeared once. The chain recombines TRBV7-9 with TRBJ2-2; 9 bases line up with TRBD1. With V trimmed by 6 bases and J by 8 bases, 13 bases remained unmatched. This CDR3 has 16 residues. The germline CDR1 and CDR2 sequences are SEHNR and FQNEAQ (reference sequence). Written as DNA, the CDR3 is TGTGCCAGCAGTCGAACAGGGGGCCCCAGCCGAGGGGAGCTGTTTTTT. Residues: CASSRTGGPSRGELFF.